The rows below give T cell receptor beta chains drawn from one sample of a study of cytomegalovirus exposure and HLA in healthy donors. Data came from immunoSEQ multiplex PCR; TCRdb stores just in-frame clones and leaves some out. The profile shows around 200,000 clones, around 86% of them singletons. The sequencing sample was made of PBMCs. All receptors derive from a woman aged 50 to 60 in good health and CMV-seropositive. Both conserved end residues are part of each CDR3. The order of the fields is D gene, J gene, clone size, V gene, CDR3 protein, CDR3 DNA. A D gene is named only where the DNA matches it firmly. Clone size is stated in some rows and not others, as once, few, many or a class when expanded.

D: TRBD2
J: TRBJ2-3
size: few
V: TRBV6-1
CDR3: CASSEASSGGDTQYF
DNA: TGTGCCAGCAGTGAAGCGTCTAGCGGGGGAGATACGCAGTATTTT

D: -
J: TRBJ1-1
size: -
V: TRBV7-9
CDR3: CASSSLFPEAFF
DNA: TGTGCCAGCAGCTCCCTCTTCCCTGAAGCTTTCTTT

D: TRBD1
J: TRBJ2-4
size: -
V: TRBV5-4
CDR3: CASSYAPGQGQNIQYF
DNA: TGTGCCAGCAGCTATGCACCGGGACAGGGCCAAAACATTCAGTACTTC

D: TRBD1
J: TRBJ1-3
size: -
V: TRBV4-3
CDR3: CASSQEGRRTGGNTIYF
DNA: TGCGCCAGCAGCCAAGAGGGTCGGAGGACAGGGGGAAACACCATATATTTT

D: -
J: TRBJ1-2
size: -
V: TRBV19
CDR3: CASSIGTADYGYTF
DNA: TGTGCCAGTAGTATAGGGACAGCAGACTATGGCTACACCTTC

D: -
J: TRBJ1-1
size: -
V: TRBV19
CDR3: CASGRRVNTEAFF
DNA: TGTGCCAGTGGAAGACGGGTGAACACTGAAGCTTTCTTT

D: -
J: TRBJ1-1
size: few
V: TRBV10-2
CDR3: CASSEPGQGKNAFF
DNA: TGCGCCAGCAGTGAGCCGGGGCAGGGGAAGAACGCTTTCTTT

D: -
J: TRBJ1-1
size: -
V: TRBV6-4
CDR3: CASLNRDSYTEAFF
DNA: TGTGCCAGCCTTAACAGAGACAGCTACACTGAAGCTTTCTTT

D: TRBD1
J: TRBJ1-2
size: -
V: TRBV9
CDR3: CASSSRRGQSDGYTF
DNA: TGTGCCAGCAGCTCCCGAAGGGGACAGAGCGATGGCTACACCTTC

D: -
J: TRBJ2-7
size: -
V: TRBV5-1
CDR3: CASSFTGSYEQYF
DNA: TGCGCCAGCAGCTTTACAGGGTCCTACGAGCAGTACTTC

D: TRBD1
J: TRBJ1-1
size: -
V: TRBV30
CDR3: CAWSVGRGRLETEAFF
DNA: TGTGCCTGGAGTGTGGGCAGGGGGCGCTTAGAAACTGAAGCTTTCTTT

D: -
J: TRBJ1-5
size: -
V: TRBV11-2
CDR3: CASSFSPGGISNQPQHF
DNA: TGTGCCAGCAGCTTCTCCCCGGGGGGAATTAGCAATCAGCCCCAGCATTTT

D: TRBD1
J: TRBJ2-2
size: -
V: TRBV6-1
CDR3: CASRDREVGELFF
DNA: TGTGCCAGCCGGGACAGGGAGGTCGGGGAGCTGTTTTTT

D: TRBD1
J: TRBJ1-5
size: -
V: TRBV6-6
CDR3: CASSSGTGSQPQHF
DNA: TGTGCCAGCAGTTCCGGGACAGGGTCTCAGCCCCAGCATTTT

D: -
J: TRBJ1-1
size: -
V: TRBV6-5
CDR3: CASTYGERGVTEAFF
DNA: TGTGCCAGCACCTATGGGGAAAGGGGCGTCACTGAAGCTTTCTTT

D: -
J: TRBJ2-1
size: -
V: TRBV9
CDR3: CASSVDPLGDISYNEQFF
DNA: TGTGCCAGCAGCGTAGATCCGTTGGGCGACATCTCCTACAATGAGCAGTTCTTC

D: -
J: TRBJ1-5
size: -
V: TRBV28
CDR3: CASSIPGALDQPQHF
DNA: TGTGCCAGCAGCATTCCAGGGGCCCTGGATCAGCCCCAGCATTTT

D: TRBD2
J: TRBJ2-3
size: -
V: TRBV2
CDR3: CASSEALRDSGGATDTQYF
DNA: TGTGCCAGCAGTGAAGCGCTTCGGGATAGCGGGGGGGCCACAGATACGCAGTATTTT

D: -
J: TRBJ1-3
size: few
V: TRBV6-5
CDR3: CASSYSLMSSGNTIYF
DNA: TGTGCCAGCAGTTACTCTCTTATGTCTTCTGGAAACACCATATATTTT

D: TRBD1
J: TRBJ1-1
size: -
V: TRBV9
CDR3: CASSLQGVNTEAFF
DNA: TGTGCCAGCAGCTTACAGGGGGTGAACACTGAAGCTTTCTTT

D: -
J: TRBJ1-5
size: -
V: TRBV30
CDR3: CAWNAGPLGPQHF
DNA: TGTGCCTGGAACGCAGGGCCGTTGGGGCCCCAGCATTTT

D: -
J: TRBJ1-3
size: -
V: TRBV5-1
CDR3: CASSSTFDSGNTIYF
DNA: TGCGCCAGCAGCTCGACATTCGACTCTGGAAACACCATATATTTT

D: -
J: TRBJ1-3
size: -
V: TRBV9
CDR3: CASSDRAYSGNTIYF
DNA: TGTGCCAGCAGCGACAGGGCCTACTCTGGAAACACCATATATTTT

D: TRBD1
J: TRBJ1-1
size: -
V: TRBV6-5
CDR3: CASRDRNTEAFF
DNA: TGTGCCAGCCGGGACAGGAACACTGAAGCTTTCTTT

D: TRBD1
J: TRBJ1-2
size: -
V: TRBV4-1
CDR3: CASSLGQGGYTF
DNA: TGCGCCAGCAGCTTGGGACAGGGCGGCTACACCTTC

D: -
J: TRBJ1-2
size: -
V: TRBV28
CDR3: CASSFLQGYALYTF
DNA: TGTGCCAGCAGTTTTCTCCAGGGGTACGCCCTATACACCTTC

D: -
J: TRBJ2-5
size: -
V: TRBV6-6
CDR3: CASSKGGVRETQYF
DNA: TGTGCCAGCTCAAAGGGGGGGGTTAGAGAGACCCAGTACTTC

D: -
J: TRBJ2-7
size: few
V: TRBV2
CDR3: CASSEESGEEQYF
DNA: TGTGCCAGCAGTGAAGAGTCGGGGGAAGAGCAGTACTTC

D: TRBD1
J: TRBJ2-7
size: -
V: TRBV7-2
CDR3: CASTGGYEQYF
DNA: TGTGCCAGCACAGGGGGTTACGAGCAGTACTTC

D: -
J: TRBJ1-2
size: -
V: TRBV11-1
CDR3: CASGQGGWDEGYTF
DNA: TGTGCCAGCGGTCAAGGGGGATGGGACGAGGGCTACACCTTC

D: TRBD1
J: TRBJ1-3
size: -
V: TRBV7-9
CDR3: CASSFANHRGQSGNTIYF
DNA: TGTGCCAGCAGCTTCGCAAACCACAGGGGGCAGTCTGGAAACACCATATATTTT

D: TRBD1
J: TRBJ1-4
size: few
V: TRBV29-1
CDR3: CSVDTGEASEKLFF
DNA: TGCAGCGTTGACACAGGGGAGGCGAGTGAAAAACTGTTTTTT

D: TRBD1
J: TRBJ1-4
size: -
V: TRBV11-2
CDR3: CASSFTGVLSEKLFF
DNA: TGTGCCAGCAGCTTCACAGGGGTCTTAAGTGAAAAACTGTTTTTT

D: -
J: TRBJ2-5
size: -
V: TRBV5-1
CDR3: CASSYRAETQYF
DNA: TGCGCCAGCAGCTACAGAGCAGAGACCCAGTACTTC

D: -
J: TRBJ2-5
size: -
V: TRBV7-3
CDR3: CASSLGPSVPETQYF
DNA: TGTGCCAGCAGCTTAGGCCCTAGCGTACCGGAGACCCAGTACTTC

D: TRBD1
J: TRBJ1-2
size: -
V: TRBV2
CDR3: CASRAGTGNYGYTF
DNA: TGTGCCAGCAGGGCCGGGACAGGGAACTATGGCTACACCTTC

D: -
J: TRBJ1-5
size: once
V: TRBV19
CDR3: CASSPQQGVLQPQHF
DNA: TGTGCCAGTAGTCCCCAGCAGGGTGTTTTGCAGCCCCAGCATTTT

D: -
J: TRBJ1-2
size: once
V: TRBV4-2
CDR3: CASSPSSANYGYTF
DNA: TGTGCCAGCAGCCCTAGTTCAGCGAACTATGGCTACACCTTC

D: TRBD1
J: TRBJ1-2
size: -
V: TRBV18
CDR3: CASSPSGRGTGMGYTF
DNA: TGTGCCAGCTCACCTTCAGGCCGGGGGACAGGGATGGGCTACACCTTC

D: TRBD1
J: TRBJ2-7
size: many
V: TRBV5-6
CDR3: CASRPGQGAYEQYF
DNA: TGTGCCAGCAGACCGGGACAGGGGGCGTACGAGCAGTACTTC

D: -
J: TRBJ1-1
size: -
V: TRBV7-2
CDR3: CASSLRRDTEAFF
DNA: TGTGCCAGCAGCTTAAGGCGGGACACTGAAGCTTTCTTT

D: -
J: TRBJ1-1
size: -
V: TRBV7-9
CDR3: CASSLSWGRNTEAFF
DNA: TGTGCCAGCAGCTTATCCTGGGGGCGAAACACTGAAGCTTTCTTT

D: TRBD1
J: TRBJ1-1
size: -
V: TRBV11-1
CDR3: CASRREGQMNTEAFF
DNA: TGTGCCAGCAGACGTGAGGGACAGATGAACACTGAAGCTTTCTTT

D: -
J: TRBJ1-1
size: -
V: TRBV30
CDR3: CAWGRGGNTEAFF
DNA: TGTGCCTGGGGGAGGGGAGGGAACACTGAAGCTTTCTTT

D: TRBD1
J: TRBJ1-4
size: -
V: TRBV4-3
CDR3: CASSQGSTGGNEKLFF
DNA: TGCGCCAGCAGCCAAGGGTCCACAGGGGGCAATGAAAAACTGTTTTTT

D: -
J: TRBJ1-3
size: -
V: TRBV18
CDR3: CASSRTVNFGNTIYF
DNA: TGTGCCAGCTCACGGACAGTGAATTTTGGAAACACCATATATTTT

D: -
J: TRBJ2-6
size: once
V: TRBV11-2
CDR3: CASSPSSSGANVLTF
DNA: TGTGCCAGCAGCCCGAGTAGTAGTGGGGCCAACGTCCTGACTTTC

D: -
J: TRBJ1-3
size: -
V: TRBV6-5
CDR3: CASRRGRGNTIYF
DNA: TGTGCCAGCCGCCGGGGGAGAGGAAACACCATATATTTT

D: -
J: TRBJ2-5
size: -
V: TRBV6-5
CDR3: CASSSLEETQYF
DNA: TGTGCCAGCAGTTCCCTCGAAGAGACCCAGTACTTC

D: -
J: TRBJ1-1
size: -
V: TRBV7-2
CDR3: CASGRGTSNTEAFF
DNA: TGTGCCAGCGGCCGCGGGACCTCGAACACTGAAGCTTTCTTT

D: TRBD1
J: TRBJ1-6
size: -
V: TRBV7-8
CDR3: CASSLRTGVGSPLHF
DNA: TGTGCCAGCAGCTTACGTACAGGGGTAGGGTCACCCCTCCACTTT

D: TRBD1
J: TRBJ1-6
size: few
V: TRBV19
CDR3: CASSPHGQGAASPLHF
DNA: TGTGCCAGTAGTCCGCATGGACAGGGGGCAGCTTCACCCCTCCACTTT

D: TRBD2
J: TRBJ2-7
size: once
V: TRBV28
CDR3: CASLRGDEQYF
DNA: TGTGCCAGCCTACGGGGGGACGAGCAGTACTTC

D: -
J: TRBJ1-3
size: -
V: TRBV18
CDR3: CASSPPRVVSGNTIYF
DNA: TGTGCCAGCTCACCACCCCGGGTTGTCTCTGGAAACACCATATATTTT

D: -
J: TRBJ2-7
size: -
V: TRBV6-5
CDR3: CASHSGMSSYEQYF
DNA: TGTGCCAGCCACTCGGGGATGTCCTCCTACGAGCAGTACTTC